The entry below describes one T cell receptor (beta chain). Naive CD8 cells, CD45RO-negative and positively selected for CCR7, excluded terminally differentiated effector memory CD45RA+ cells. These data belong to a study of shared clonotypes between healthy human individuals. Measured with immunoSEQ multiplex PCR; TCRdb has only the in-frame clones, and not every one. In the table there are over 2 million clones, about 95% of which are singletons. Germline lookup yields CDR1 ENHRY and CDR2 SYGVKD. V dropped 4 bases and J dropped 4 bases, with 17 bases sitting between them. This CDR3 comprises 15 residues.

The chain is built from TRBV10-3 and TRBJ2-7; tentatively, D is TRBD1 (5 bases). The receptor's source is a man younger than 30 in good health. Source material: naive CD8+ T cells sorted from blood. The CDR3 coding sequence is TGTGCCATCAGTGCCGCCCTTCAGGGTGGGTACGAGCAGTACTTC. Protein: CAISAALQGGYEQYF.